This T cell receptor beta chain emerged from a study of shared clonotypes between healthy human individuals. The naive CD8 fraction comprised CD45RO-negative cells positively selected for CCR7 and excluded terminally differentiated effector memory CD45RA+ cells. Only in-frame clones appear in the TCRdb table, and some are missing; sequencing was by immunoSEQ multiplex PCR. This sample carries hundreds of thousands of clones, roughly 95% of them seen once, and the ten largest clones take around 0.11%. This clone was detected once. Other nucleotide sequences in the sample specify the same CDR3. The sequencing input was naive CD8+ T cells sorted from blood. The sequence derives from a young woman in good health.

CDR3 DNA sequence: TGTGCCAGCAGCTTAATGGGTTCCTACGAGCAGTACTTC. Protein: CASSLMGSYEQYF. The V and J genes are TRBV7-9 and TRBJ2-7; D not resolved. V was shortened by 2 bases and J by 1 base, with 6 bases between the two germline ends. CDR3 size: 13 residues. Germline CDR1 is SEHNR and CDR2 is FQNEAQ (reference sequence).